This entry is about one T cell receptor beta chain. Its cognate antigen is unknown. Samples came from healthy bone marrow donors. CDR3 length equals 17 residues. With V trimmed by 4 bases and J by 2 bases, 10 bases remained unmatched. From germline, CDR1 is SGHRS and CDR2 YFSETQ. This sample stems from a study of cytomegalovirus exposure and HLA in healthy donors. Study details: A previous analysis identified about 110 million unique TCR beta sequences derived from some 170 million T cells. Unique TCRs from HLA-typed donors, around 93 million of them, were held in an early data release. Study outcomes and limitations: Investigators reported 150 to 200 TCR beta chains as tied to cytomegalovirus.

PCR used 60 Vbeta primers and 13 Jbeta primers. TCRdb's table, derived via immunoSEQ multiplex PCR, lists solely in-frame clones and lacks some. This sample has about 130,000 clones, with roughly 75% found just once. The material sequenced was PBMCs. V gene TRBV5-1 combines with J gene TRBJ2-3; TRBD2 matches 10 bases. This TCR was recovered from a man aged 30 to 39 in good health. The CDR3 here is CASSPFDSGRPTDTQYF. In DNA, the CDR3 is TGCGCCAGCAGCCCCTTTGATAGCGGGAGGCCCACAGATACGCAGTATTTT.